The clone carrying this TCR beta chain was detected many times. Its antigen remains unknown. Germline V gives CDR1 SQVTM, CDR2 ANQGSEA. The CDR3 is made up of 14 amino acids. With 7 bases clipped from V and 3 bases from J, the junction kept 9 bases outside the gene matches. Template switching supplied a universal primer site; unique molecular identifiers were carried on the cDNA. Each CDR3 protein gets one entry after TCRdb re-called the 5' RACE reads with MiXCR. The sample records just under 650,000 distinct CDR3 sequences, just over 7% being singletons. The sample originates from a study of identical twins. Each donor (without exception) was a healthy Caucasian. Findings and caveats of the study: The study based its conclusions on cross-sectional statistical analysis and did not follow the same donors. Alpha sequences out of frame and shared by twins had excess low generation probability.

These sequences were also reported in another study, on yellow fever vaccine responses in identical twins.

Specimen: PBMCs. The sequence was obtained from a woman aged 18-29 years in good health. This rearrangement joins TRBV29-1 to TRBJ2-7, with TRBD2 identical over 10 bases. CDR3 sequence (DNA): TGCAGCGCCCGACTAGCGGGCCACCTCTACGAGCAGTACTTC. Translation gives CSARLAGHLYEQYF.